The 15 T cell receptor beta chains presented below share a single source sample, sequenced in a study of T cell responses to AZD1222 COVID-19 vaccine. Some clones are missing from TCRdb's copy, which holds only in-frame ones; the method was immunoSEQ multiplex PCR. Of more than 100,000 clones listed, 80% to 95% are singletons. Sequenced here: peripheral blood, sampled on day 0 of AZD1222 vaccination. These receptors came from an adult in good health.

The chain recombines TRBV2 with TRBJ1-1; no reliable D call. V was clipped by 10 bases and J by 5 bases, with 20 bases between them. There are 14 residues in the CDR3. The V gene's germline CDR1 is SNHLY and CDR2 FYNNEI. The CDR3 loop is CATTSRRYMTEAFF. DNA of the CDR3: TGTGCCACCACATCCCGGCGGTATATGACTGAAGCTTTCTTT.

This chain joins TRBV19 and TRBJ1-2, with 8 bases aligning to TRBD1. The CDR3 sequence is 15 residues long. The J segment lost 6 bases and the V segment lost 5 bases, leaving 11 bases of the junction unmatched. Germline lookup yields CDR1 LNHDA and CDR2 SQIVND (reference sequence). CDR3 bases: TGTGCCAGTAGTCTCAGACAGGGGATTTTGAATGGCTACACCTTC. Amino acid sequence: CASSLRQGILNGYTF.

The CDR3 region is CASSQDLDRSYGYTF. CDR3 DNA sequence: TGCGCCAGCAGCCAAGATCTGGACAGAAGCTATGGCTACACCTTC. The V gene is TRBV4-3, the J gene TRBJ1-2; a possible D gene is TRBD1 (6 bases). The ends were cut back, 0 bases at V and 4 bases at J, with 12 bases in the middle. The CDR3 length is 15 residues. Per germline, CDR1 LGHNA and CDR2 YSLEER.

This clone came up once. The rearrangement joins TRBV7-9 to TRBJ1-1; 7 positions agree with TRBD1. Germline values: CDR1 SEHNR, CDR2 FQNEAQ (reference sequence). V lost 6 bases and J lost 2; bases outside the gene matches: 6. There are 14 residues in the CDR3. As DNA, the CDR3 is TGTGCCAGCAGTCTACAGGGGCCAAACACTGAAGCTTTCTTT. Residues: CASSLQGPNTEAFF.

This clone was found once. This sequence joins TRBV10-2 and TRBJ2-7; D is possibly TRBD1 (6 bases). The V and J ends lost 4 bases and 6 bases respectively, with 16 bases between them. Germline values: CDR1 WSHSY, CDR2 SAAADI. The CDR3 is 14 amino acids. CDR3 residues: CASSVGGPPAEQYF. CDR3 nucleotide sequence: TGCGCCAGCAGTGTAGGGGGACCGCCCGCCGAGCAGTACTTC.

This clone appeared once. This sequence joins TRBV14 and TRBJ2-1, with D maybe TRBD2 (6 bases). Per germline, CDR1 SGHDN and CDR2 FVKESK. The CDR3 consists of 17 residues. The germline V and J ends were trimmed by 1 base and 9 bases, with 22 bases remaining between them. In nucleotides, the CDR3 is TGTGCCAGCAGCCAAGCGGCTAGCGCCATGGGGGTCGGTGAGCAGTTCTTC. Amino acid sequence: CASSQAASAMGVGEQFF. The full variable domain, rest sourced from reference TRBV14 and TRBJ2-1, is EAGVTQFPSHSVIEKGQTVTLRCDPISGHDNLYWYRRVMGKEIKFLLHFVKESKQDESGMPNNRFLAERTGGTYSTLKVQPAELEDSGVYFCASSQAASAMGVGEQFFGPGTRLTVL.

The gene calls are TRBV5-5 and TRBJ1-5; possible D gene TRBD1, 6 bases. In germline, CDR1 is SGHKS, CDR2 YYEKEE (reference sequence). The CDR3 is 16 amino acids. V dropped 4 bases and J dropped 2 bases, with 16 bases sitting between them. The chain's CDR3 is CASSNGGGAGNQPQHF. The CDR3 DNA reads TGTGCCAGCAGCAACGGAGGGGGGGCTGGCAATCAGCCCCAGCATTTT.

This clone appeared many times. Other DNA sequences in this sample translate to the same CDR3. The chain is built from TRBV6-4 and TRBJ2-3; 11 nucleotides match TRBD2. The germline gives CDR1 MRHNA, CDR2 SNTAGT. There are 15 residues in the CDR3. Unmatched junction bases numbered 0, after V lost 0 bases and J lost 4 bases. The CDR3, as DNA: TGTGCCAGCAGTGACTCTAGCGGGGGGGCAGATACGCAGTATTTT. Its protein product is CASSDSSGGADTQYF.

This chain links TRBV5-1 with TRBJ2-1, with 9 bases lining up with TRBD1. CDR1 SGHRS and CDR2 YFSETQ come from the germline V gene. The CDR3 loop spans 16 amino acids. V trimming: 3 bases; J trimming: 7 bases; junction bases outside the gene matches: 11. The CDR3: CASSSKQGAIGNEQFF. CDR3 bases: TGCGCCAGCAGCTCTAAACAGGGGGCGATAGGAAATGAGCAGTTCTTC.

This clone has just one count. At the DNA level, this CDR3 is encoded by other sequences in the same sample as well. The chain carries TRBV27 and TRBJ2-1, with a tentative D call TRBD2 (7 bases). The CDR3 is 14 amino acids. Deletions cut 4 bases from V and 4 bases from J, with 11 bases between. Germline CDR1 is MNHEY and CDR2 is SMNVEV (reference sequence). The DNA of the CDR3 is TGTGCCAGCAGTTGGGGGGGCCCATACAATGAGCAGTTCTTC. Translated: CASSWGGPYNEQFF.

The chain uses TRBV27 and TRBJ2-7, with unresolved D. V was trimmed by 3 bases and J by 3 bases, leaving 9 bases between them. Germline-derived CDR1 and CDR2 are MNHEY and SMNVEV (reference sequence). This CDR3 is built from 13 residues. CDR3 loop: CASSFGSFYEQYF. CDR3 in DNA: TGTGCCAGCAGTTTTGGCAGCTTCTACGAGCAGTACTTC.

The chain joins TRBV11-3 to TRBJ2-4, with TRBD1 matching over 7 bases. Trimming removed 1 base from V and 6 bases from J; junction bases left unmatched: 9. The CDR3 is made up of 16 amino acids. Germline-derived CDR1 and CDR2 are SGHNT and YENEEA. Here the CDR3 DNA reads TGTGCCAGCAGCTTAGCCGGGACAGAACGGGGAAACATTCAGTACTTC. It encodes CASSLAGTERGNIQYF.

This clone was seen only once. V gene TRBV27 combines with J gene TRBJ2-4, with 8 bases lining up with TRBD2. The CDR3 loop spans 15 amino acids. J gave up 8 bases and V 3 bases, and 9 bases lay outside the gene matches. Germline loops: CDR1 MNHEY, CDR2 SMNVEV (reference sequence). CDR3 residues: CASSFSGAGAYIQYF. CDR3 sequence (DNA): TGTGCCAGCAGTTTCTCTGGAGCGGGAGCGTACATTCAGTACTTC.

The CDR3 nucleotides are TGCGCCAGCAGCCACTACAGGGGTGGGAATCAGCCCCAGCATTTT. Residues: CASSHYRGGNQPQHF. The chain is built from TRBV4-3 and TRBJ1-5, with 7 bases that match TRBD1. In germline, CDR1 is LGHNA, CDR2 YSLEER. The junction had 6 bases not matched to a gene; V was cut back by 3 bases and J by 4 bases. The CDR3 is 15 residues long.

The CDR3 DNA reads TGTGCCAGCAGACGATTCGCTGTTATTAATTCACCCCTCCACTTT. Its protein product is CASRRFAVINSPLHF. V usage is TRBV28 and J usage is TRBJ1-6, with unresolved D. The CDR3 contains 15 residues. Trimming stripped 6 bases from V and 6 bases from J, with 15 bases between. CDR1 and CDR2 (germline): MDHEN, SYDVKM.